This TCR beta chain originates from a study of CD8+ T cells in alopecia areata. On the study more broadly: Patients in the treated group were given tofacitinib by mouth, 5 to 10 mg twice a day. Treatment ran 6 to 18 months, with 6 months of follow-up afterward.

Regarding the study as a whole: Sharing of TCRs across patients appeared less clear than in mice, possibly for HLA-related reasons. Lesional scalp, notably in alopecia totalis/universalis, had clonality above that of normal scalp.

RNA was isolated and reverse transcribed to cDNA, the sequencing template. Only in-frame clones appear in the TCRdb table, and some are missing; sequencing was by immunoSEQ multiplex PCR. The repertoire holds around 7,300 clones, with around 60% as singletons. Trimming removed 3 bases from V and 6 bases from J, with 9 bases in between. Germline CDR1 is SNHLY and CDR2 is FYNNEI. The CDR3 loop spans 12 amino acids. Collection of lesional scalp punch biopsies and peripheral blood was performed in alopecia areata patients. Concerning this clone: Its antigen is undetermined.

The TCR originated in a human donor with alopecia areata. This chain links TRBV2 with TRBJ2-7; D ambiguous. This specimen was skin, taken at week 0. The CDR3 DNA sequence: TGTGCCAGCAGTGACGTTACTGGCGAGCAGTACTTC. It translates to CASSDVTGEQYF.